One and the same sample provided the 11 T cell receptor beta chains below, sequenced in a study of blood T cell repertoires in COVID-19. Data came from immunoSEQ multiplex PCR; TCRdb stores just in-frame clones and leaves some out. The table has fewer than 85,000 clones, around 90% seen once. The sequenced sample was peripheral blood. Receptor source: a man aged 45 to 65 with active COVID-19.

V gene TRBV9 combines with J gene TRBJ2-7; D not certain. V was trimmed by 0 bases and J by 2 bases, leaving 18 bases between them. The CDR3 consists of 17 residues. In germline, CDR1 is SGDLS, CDR2 YYNGEE. CDR3 protein: CASSVEAGHARPYEQYF. In nucleotides, the CDR3 is TGTGCCAGCAGCGTAGAGGCAGGCCATGCCCGACCCTACGAGCAGTACTTC.

The chain uses TRBV3-1 (or the pseudogene TRBV3-2) and TRBJ2-3; D unresolved. The V and J ends lost 5 bases and 5 bases respectively, with 17 bases between them. Germline assignment: CDR1 LGHDT and CDR2 YNNKEL (reference sequence). The CDR3 runs 15 residues. The CDR3 loop is CASSIPGGPKDTQYF. The CDR3 region has the DNA TGTGCCAGCAGCATCCCCGGTGGGCCAAAAGATACGCAGTATTTT.

The chain links TRBV28 to TRBJ2-1, with 11 nucleotides matching TRBD2. This CDR3 is 18 amino acids long. Germline trimming cut 11 bases from V and 6 bases from J; bases unmatched to any gene: 21. Germline-derived CDR1 and CDR2 are MDHEN and SYDVKM. The CDR3: CASRAPGTSGVWANEQFF. In nucleotides, the CDR3 is TGTGCCTCACGGGCGCCCGGGACTAGCGGCGTGTGGGCCAATGAGCAGTTCTTC.

This clone was seen just once. V gene TRBV5-8 combines with J gene TRBJ1-1; D is unclear. Germline V gene data show CDR1 as SGHTS and CDR2 as YDEGEE. Trimming took off 5 bases at V and 3 bases at J, with 20 bases between the two ends. This CDR3 is 16 amino acids long. In DNA, the CDR3 is TGTGCCAGCAGAGCTCTGGCAGGAAATTATGACACTGAAGCTTTCTTT. Its protein is CASRALAGNYDTEAFF.

This clone was seen a handful of times. V gene TRBV14 combines with J gene TRBJ1-2; no firm D call. CDR1 and CDR2 from the germline V gene are SGHDN and FVKESK. The CDR3 has 15 residues. V gave up 1 base and J gave up 8 bases, with 17 bases separating them. As DNA, the CDR3 is TGTGCCAGCAGCCAAGCCCTAGGCGATGCTTTGGGCTACACCTTC. This gives the protein CASSQALGDALGYTF.

V is TRBV7-9 and J is TRBJ2-1; TRBD2 matches at 8 bases. From germline, CDR1 is SEHNR and CDR2 FQNEAQ (reference sequence). Trimming removed 4 bases from V and 2 bases from J; junction bases left unmatched: 10. CDR3 size: 17 residues. The CDR3 DNA is TGTGCCAGCAGCTCGCCTCTTGGGCGGGGGGCCTACAATGAGCAGTTCTTC. Translating gives CASSSPLGRGAYNEQFF.

The chain combines TRBV5-5 with TRBJ1-1; possible D gene TRBD1, 6 bases. This CDR3 is 13 amino acids long. Trimming shortened V by 1 base and J by 4 bases, and 8 bases separated the two germline ends. The germline V gene has CDR1 SGHKS and CDR2 YYEKEE (reference sequence). DNA for the CDR3: TGTGCCAGCAGCTTGACAGGGACCACTGAAGCTTTCTTT. Protein sequence: CASSLTGTTEAFF. Variable domain in full (rest from reference TRBV5-5 and TRBJ1-1): DAGVTQSPTHLIKTRGQQVTLRCSPISGHKSVSWYQQVLGQGPQFIFQYYEKEERGRGNFPDRFSARQFPNYSSELNVNALLLGDSALYLCASSLTGTTEAFFGQGTRLTVV.

The J gene is TRBJ2-1, the V gene TRBV19; D gene ambiguous. This CDR3 has 13 amino acids. V was trimmed by 5 bases and J by 8 bases, leaving 13 bases between them. Germline CDR1 is LNHDA and CDR2 is SQIVND (reference sequence). The CDR3 is CASSPRVPHEQFF. The CDR3 coding sequence is TGTGCCAGTAGTCCTCGGGTTCCCCATGAGCAGTTCTTC.

The chain has TRBV27 and TRBJ2-6; D uncertain. V gave up 2 bases and J gave up 5 bases, with 7 bases separating them. CDR1 MNHEY and CDR2 SMNVEV come from the germline V gene (reference sequence). The CDR3 runs to 14 residues. The CDR3: CASSLDNWANVLTF. The CDR3 bases are TGTGCCAGCAGTTTAGACAATTGGGCCAACGTCCTGACTTTC. The full variable domain, completed using reference TRBV27 and TRBJ2-6, is EAQVTQNPRYLITVTGKKLTVTCSQNMNHEYMSWYRQDPGLGLRQIYYSMNVEVTDKGDVPEGYKVSRKEKRNFPLILESPSPNQTSLYFCASSLDNWANVLTFGAGSRLTVL.

This chain links TRBV7-9 with TRBJ1-5; 9 bases are shared with TRBD1. The J segment lost 7 bases and the V segment lost 5 bases, leaving 6 bases of the junction unmatched. This CDR3 has 14 residues. Germline CDR1 and CDR2: SEHNR and FQNEAQ (reference sequence). CDR3 amino acids: CASSRDRVNQPQHF. CDR3 sequence (DNA): TGTGCCAGCAGCCGGGACAGGGTCAACCAGCCCCAGCATTTT.

The V call is TRBV2, the J call TRBJ1-5, with 10 positions matching TRBD1. Germline V gene sequence: CDR1 SNHLY, CDR2 FYNNEI. J was trimmed by 5 bases and V by 7 bases; bases with no gene match: 2. The CDR3 covers 13 residues. The CDR3 bases are TGTGCCAGCATTGGACAGGGGGATCAGCCCCAGCATTTT. Translated, it gives CASIGQGDQPQHF. Together with reference TRBV2 and TRBJ1-5, the CDR3 gives the full variable domain: EPEVTQTPSHQVTQMGQEVILRCVPISNHLYFYWYRQILGQKVEFLVSFYNNEISEKSEIFDDQFSVERPDGSNFTLKIRSTKLEDSAMYFCASIGQGDQPQHFGDGTRLSIL.